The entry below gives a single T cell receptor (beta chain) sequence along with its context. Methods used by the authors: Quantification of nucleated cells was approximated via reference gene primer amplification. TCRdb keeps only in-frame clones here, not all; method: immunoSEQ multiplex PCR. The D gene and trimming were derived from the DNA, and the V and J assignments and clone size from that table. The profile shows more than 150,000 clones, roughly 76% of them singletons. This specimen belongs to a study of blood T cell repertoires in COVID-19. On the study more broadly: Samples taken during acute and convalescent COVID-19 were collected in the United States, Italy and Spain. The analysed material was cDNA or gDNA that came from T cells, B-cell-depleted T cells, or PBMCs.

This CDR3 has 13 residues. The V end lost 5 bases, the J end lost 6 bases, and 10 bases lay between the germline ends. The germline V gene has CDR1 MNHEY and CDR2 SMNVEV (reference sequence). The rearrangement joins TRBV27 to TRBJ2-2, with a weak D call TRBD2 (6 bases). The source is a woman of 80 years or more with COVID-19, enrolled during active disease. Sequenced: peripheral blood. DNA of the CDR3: TGTGCCAGCAGTCCCCGGGGGTCCGGGGAGCTGTTTTTT. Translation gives CASSPRGSGELFF.